This T cell receptor (beta chain) was observed in a study of a mutant IDH1 vaccine in newly diagnosed glioma. Clones were sequenced by immunoSEQ multiplex PCR, and TCRdb holds only the in-frame ones, with some missing. This sample has tens of thousands of clones; around four fifths occur once, and the top ten carry around 5%. As to this clone: Its antigen remains unknown.

Time point defined: week 47, end of study. With topical imiquimod, each dose of the vaccine consisted of 300 ug of mutant IDH1 20-mer peptide. V gave up 0 bases and J gave up 2 bases, with 15 bases separating them. Looked up from germline, CDR1 is LGHNA and CDR2 is YNFKEQ. The length of the CDR3 is 17 residues. The input for sequencing was PBMCs, taken from a glioma patient whose treatment included an IDH1 peptide vaccine. This clonotype originated in a man aged 40-49 years with glioma. The rearrangement joins TRBV4-2 to TRBJ2-3; D remains unclear. The CDR3 here is CASSQEMALLDTDTQYF. The CDR3 nucleotides are TGTGCCAGCAGCCAAGAAATGGCGCTTCTAGACACAGATACGCAGTATTTT.